The 17 T cell receptor beta chains below were found in one sample sequenced in a study of T cells in Graves' hyperthyroidism and ophthalmopathy. From RNA transcripts, TCR beta CDR3 regions were amplified. First-round RT-PCR with HTBI primers amplified the TCR CDR3 region. From the multiplex PCR reads, TCRdb called clonotypes with MiXCR, one entry per CDR3 protein. In the table there are about 840,000 distinct CDR3 sequences, more than 30% of which are singletons. The sequencing input was blood. All receptors derive from a man aged 18 to 29 with Graves' hyperthyroidism.

This clonotype has ten or more counts. The chain is built from TRBV12-3 or TRBV12-4 and TRBJ1-5; 7 nucleotides match TRBD1. The CDR3 covers 14 residues. V trimming: 5 bases; J trimming: 7 bases; junction bases outside the gene matches: 8. DNA for the CDR3: TGTGCCAGCAGTAAGACAGGGAGGGAACAGCCCCAGCATTTT. It translates to CASSKTGREQPQHF.

In its sample, this clonotype was seen a few times. J is TRBJ1-4 and V is TRBV7-8, with no clear D. The CDR3 length is 15 residues. CDR1 and CDR2 from the germline V gene are SGHVS and FQNEAQ. The V end lost 0 bases, the J end lost 5 bases, and 10 bases lay between the germline ends. The CDR3 reads CASSLAPHPNEKLFF. The DNA of the CDR3 is TGTGCCAGCAGCTTAGCACCGCACCCAAATGAAAAACTGTTTTTT.

This clonotype came up many times. The genes are TRBV20-1 and TRBJ2-7; the match to TRBD1 covers 8 bases. The germline gives CDR1 DFQATT, CDR2 SNEGSKA (reference sequence). The V segment lost 8 bases and the J segment 4 bases; nucleotides outside the gene matches: 7. CDR3 length equals 12 residues. The CDR3 sequence: CSSFRGHYEQYF. The CDR3 coding sequence is TGCAGTTCGTTCAGGGGGCATTACGAGCAGTACTTC.

This clonotype was seen at least ten times. The rearrangement uses TRBV15 and TRBJ1-2; the D gene is possibly TRBD1 (5 bases). V lost 0 bases, J lost 8 bases, and 10 bases lay in between. The CDR3 runs 13 residues. The germline CDR1 and CDR2 sequences are LNHNV and YYDKDF (reference sequence). The chain's CDR3 is CATSRDGEGGYTF. CDR3 DNA: TGTGCCACCAGCAGAGATGGAGAGGGGGGCTACACCTTC.

This chain uses TRBV14 with TRBJ2-7; perhaps TRBD1 as D (5 bases). This CDR3 has 15 amino acids. The germline V gene has CDR1 SGHDN and CDR2 FVKESK. The ends were cut back, 0 bases at V and 4 bases at J, with 13 bases in the middle. The CDR3 DNA reads TGTGCCAGCAGCCAAGAACAAGCCAGGGCTTACGAGCAGTACTTC. Its protein is CASSQEQARAYEQYF.

Only a few counts were recorded for this clonotype. This chain uses TRBV24-1 with TRBJ2-3; D may be TRBD1 (6 bases). The V and J ends lost 9 bases and 6 bases respectively, with 15 bases between them. The germline V gene encodes CDR1 KGHDR and CDR2 SFDVKD. The CDR3 extends over 13 amino acids. The chain's CDR3 is CATATGIEDTQYF. CDR3 nucleotide sequence: TGTGCCACCGCAACAGGGATTGAGGATACGCAGTATTTT.

About this clonotype: At one boundary the junction diverges from the germline segment, which might be a read error. The rearrangement links TRBV20-1 to TRBJ2-5, with 10 bases identical to TRBD2. The length of the CDR3 is 16 residues. CDR1 DFQATT and CDR2 SNEGSKA come from the germline V gene (reference sequence). The CDR3 DNA sequence: TGCAGTGCTAGAGATCGGCTAGCGGGGGTCTGGGAGACCCGGTACTTC. It is translated as CSARDRLAGVWETRYF.

This clonotype was recorded at least ten times. The gene calls are TRBV7-9 and TRBJ1-4, with D possibly matching TRBD1 (5 bases). Germline assignment: CDR1 SEHNR and CDR2 FQNEAQ (reference sequence). Trimming removed 5 bases at V and 4 bases at J, with 11 bases between. The CDR3 contains 14 residues. CDR3 residues: CASSLWGDNEKLFF. The CDR3 DNA sequence: TGTGCCAGCAGCCTGTGGGGGGATAATGAAAAACTGTTTTTT. The variable domain in full, with the rest retrieved from reference TRBV7-9 and TRBJ1-4, is DTGVSQNPRHKITKRGQNVTFRCDPISEHNRLYWYRQTLGQGPEFLTYFQNEAQLEKSRLLSDRFSAERPKGSFSTLEIQRTEQGDSAMYLCASSLWGDNEKLFFGSGTQLSVL.

This chain connects TRBV5-6 to TRBJ2-7, with 9 positions matching TRBD1. The CDR3 extends over 14 amino acids. V was pared by 1 base and J by 6 bases, with 5 bases of the junction left unmatched. CDR1 is SGHDT and CDR2 is YYEEEE in the germline V gene. The chain's CDR3 is CASSLNRGRGEQYF. The CDR3 DNA reads as TGTGCCAGCAGCTTGAACAGGGGGCGAGGCGAGCAGTACTTC.

This chain uses TRBV19 with TRBJ1-5, with a weak D call TRBD1 (6 bases). The germline V and J ends were trimmed by 2 bases and 4 bases, with 9 bases remaining between them. This CDR3 region has 14 residues. CDR1 is LNHDA and CDR2 is SQIVND in the germline V gene (reference sequence). The CDR3: CASSIQGLNQPQHF. The CDR3 nucleotides read TGTGCCAGTAGTATACAGGGGCTTAATCAGCCCCAGCATTTT.

This clonotype appeared a few times. This chain joins TRBV4-1 and TRBJ1-6; no reliable D call. CDR3 length equals 13 residues. CDR1 and CDR2 from the germline V gene are MGHRA and YSYEKL. The V end lost 0 bases, the J end lost 13 bases, and 10 bases lay between the germline ends. The CDR3 protein is CASSQEGERPLHF. As DNA, the CDR3 is TGCGCCAGCAGCCAAGAAGGTGAACGGCCCCTCCACTTT.

This clonotype has ten or more counts. The chain has TRBV2 and TRBJ2-5; D not certain. The V gene's germline CDR1 is SNHLY and CDR2 FYNNEI. Trimming shortened V by 6 bases and J by 2 bases, and 10 bases separated the two germline ends. The CDR3 consists of 13 residues. CDR3 DNA sequence: TGTGCCAGCAGAGGTCAGATTCAAGAGACCCAGTACTTC. It translates to CASRGQIQETQYF.

V and J are TRBV19 and TRBJ2-2; maybe TRBD1 (6 bases). V dropped 3 bases and J dropped 6 bases, with 11 bases sitting between them. Germline V gene lookup returns CDR1 LNHDA and CDR2 SQIVND (reference sequence). The CDR3 loop spans 14 amino acids. CDR3 sequence: CASSIVGAPGELFF. CDR3 nucleotides: TGTGCCAGTAGTATCGTGGGGGCCCCCGGGGAGCTGTTTTTT.

The sample holds a few counts of this clonotype. The V gene is TRBV7-2, the J gene TRBJ2-7; TRBD2 agrees at 9 bases. Germline values: CDR1 SGHTA, CDR2 FQGNSA. V was clipped by 5 bases and J by 7 bases; unmatched bases: 9. The CDR3 sequence is 14 residues long. CDR3 in amino acids: CASSHGTSIVEQYF. The DNA for the CDR3 is TGTGCCAGCAGCCATGGGACTAGCATAGTGGAGCAGTACTTC.

This clonotype was detected many times. The chain is built from TRBV2 and TRBJ2-2; D not resolved. The V gene lost 8 bases and the J gene lost 1 base, with 5 bases spanning the gap. CDR1 SNHLY and CDR2 FYNNEI come from the germline V gene. This CDR3 has 12 residues. The CDR3 bases are TGTGCCAGCCTACAGAACACCGGGGAGCTGTTTTTT. It specifies CASLQNTGELFF.

The chain recombines TRBV6-5 with TRBJ2-2; 11 bases map to TRBD2. Losses at the gene ends were 7 bases for V and 5 bases for J; bases not matched to a gene: 9. The CDR3 loop spans 16 amino acids. Per germline, CDR1 MNHEY and CDR2 SVGAGI. CDR3 region: CASKSLLAGDTGELFF. The CDR3 region has the DNA TGTGCCAGCAAGAGTCTACTAGCGGGGGATACCGGGGAGCTGTTTTTT.

J is TRBJ1-4 and V is TRBV6-1; TRBD1 aligns across 10 bases. Germline V gene sequence: CDR1 MNHNS, CDR2 SASEGT. The ends lost 6 bases at V and 8 bases at J; junction bases unmatched: 9. The CDR3 extends over 15 amino acids. CDR3 DNA sequence: TGTGCCAGCAGCCCACTCGGGACAGGGGACGAAAAACTGTTTTTT. It specifies CASSPLGTGDEKLFF.